A single sample is the source of the 18 T cell receptor beta chains below, sequenced in a study of T-cell reconstitution after alpha-beta-depleted transplantation in children. Unique molecular identifiers were incorporated into the prepared TCRbeta library. One entry per CDR3 protein results from TCRdb running MiXCR on the PCR reads. The table lists approximately 980,000 distinct CDR3 sequences, about 29% of them singletons. This sample comprised PBMCs, mostly from graft donor cells, obtained 360 days after TCRalphabeta/CD19-depleted stem cell transplant. These receptors were taken from a boy less than two years old who had a stem cell transplant for SCID, so the T cells may come from the graft donor.

This clonotype occurred a few times. The J gene is TRBJ2-7, the V gene TRBV9; 11 bases map to TRBD2. Germline values: CDR1 SGDLS, CDR2 YYNGEE. Trimming removed 3 bases from V and 6 bases from J; junction bases left unmatched: 5. The CDR3 runs 14 residues. The CDR3 region is CASSGSGGASEQYF. CDR3 in DNA: TGTGCCAGCAGCGGTAGCGGGGGGGCGTCCGAGCAGTACTTC.

This chain uses TRBV10-3 with TRBJ2-3; 7 bases line up with TRBD2. The CDR3 length is 20 residues. With V trimmed by 0 bases and J by 3 bases, 18 bases remained unmatched. Germline loops: CDR1 ENHRY, CDR2 SYGVKD. The CDR3 spells CAISESGPLADIGRTDTQYF. The DNA of the CDR3 is TGTGCCATCAGTGAGTCCGGTCCCCTAGCGGACATCGGAAGGACAGATACGCAGTATTTT.

This clonotype was recorded a few times. The CDR3 here is CATSKTEVYGYTF. CDR3 nucleotide sequence: TGTGCCACCAGTAAGACAGAAGTCTATGGCTACACCTTC. This rearrangement joins TRBV24-1 to TRBJ1-2; D perhaps matches TRBD1 (5 bases). This CDR3 has 13 amino acids. The V gene's germline CDR1 is KGHDR and CDR2 SFDVKD. V lost 6 bases, J lost 4 bases, and 11 bases lay in between.

This clonotype was observed a few times. The chain combines TRBV7-9 with TRBJ2-1, with D perhaps assigned TRBD1 or TRBD2 (5 bases each). The V end was cut by 4 bases, the J end by 0 bases, with 7 bases between. Germline V CDR1 and CDR2: SEHNR, FQNEAQ (reference sequence). The CDR3 loop spans 14 amino acids. CDR3 DNA: TGTGCCAGCAGCTCCGGGACCTCCTACAATGAGCAGTTCTTC. It codes for CASSSGTSYNEQFF.

This clonotype turned up a few times. J is TRBJ2-5 and V is TRBV21-1. TRBV21-1 is shown as a pseudogene. The CDR3 is made up of 16 amino acids. As DNA, the CDR3 is TGTGCCAGCAGCAAAGTTAAAGCGCTGTACCAAGAGACCCAGTACTTC. Its protein is CASSKVKALYQETQYF.

The CDR3 coding sequence is TGTGCCAGCAGCTTAGCGGCCGGGAAAGTTAGGAATGAGCAGTTCTTC. It encodes CASSLAAGKVRNEQFF. The chain employs TRBV7-9 and TRBJ2-1; D perhaps matches TRBD2 (5 bases). CDR1 and CDR2 from the germline V gene are SEHNR and FQNEAQ (reference sequence). There are 16 residues in the CDR3. V lost 0 bases and J lost 7, with 16 bases in between.

This sequence joins TRBV7-6 and TRBJ2-1; TRBD2 agrees at 9 bases. The CDR3 length is 15 residues. The germline V gene has CDR1 SGHVS and CDR2 FNYEAQ. J was trimmed by 4 bases and V by 6 bases; bases with no gene match: 7. The CDR3 reads CASSPLAGKYNEQFF. CDR3 DNA: TGTGCCAGCAGTCCCCTAGCGGGGAAGTACAATGAGCAGTTCTTC. The full variable domain, completed using reference TRBV7-6 and TRBJ2-1, is GAGVSQSPRYKVTKRGQDVALRCDPISGHVSLYWYRQALGQGPEFLTYFNYEAQQDKSGLPNDRFSAERPEGSISTLTIQRTEQRDSAMYRCASSPLAGKYNEQFFGPGTRLTVL.

The table lists this clonotype with a few counts. The chain uses TRBV29-1 and TRBJ2-5; D uncertain. The CDR3 consists of 13 residues. Germline CDR1 is SQVTM and CDR2 is ANQGSEA. V dropped 3 bases and J dropped 2 bases, with 10 bases sitting between them. CDR3 sequence (DNA): TGCAGCGTTGATAAGACACGTCAAGAGACCCAGTACTTC. Its protein is CSVDKTRQETQYF.

The table lists this clonotype with a few counts. The chain uses TRBV5-1 and TRBJ2-7, with 7 bases lining up with TRBD1. This CDR3 is 14 amino acids long. The germline gives CDR1 SGHRS, CDR2 YFSETQ. J lost 2 bases, V lost 0 bases, and 2 bases had no gene match. In nucleotides, the CDR3 is TGCGCCAGCAGCTTGGGGGACAGCACCTACGAGCAGTACTTC. Translation gives CASSLGDSTYEQYF.

This clonotype was detected only a few times. The genes are TRBV5-1 and TRBJ2-5; the D gene is possibly TRBD2 (7 bases). This CDR3 is built from 14 residues. V shed 2 bases and J shed 5 bases, with 13 bases lying between them. Looked up from germline, CDR1 is SGHRS and CDR2 is YFSETQ. The CDR3 region has the DNA TGCGCCAGCAGCTTCGGGGGGCGGTTGGAGACCCAGTACTTC. Translation gives CASSFGGRLETQYF.

This clonotype was seen only a few times. The V and J genes are TRBV2 and TRBJ2-7; 7 bases fit TRBD1. The CDR3 runs 16 residues. Germline loops: CDR1 SNHLY, CDR2 FYNNEI. After removal of 4 bases from V and 2 bases from J, the junction contained 11 bases not matched to a gene. The CDR3 sequence: CASSVHRGTVAYEQYF. CDR3 sequence (DNA): TGTGCCAGCAGTGTTCACAGGGGTACGGTGGCCTACGAGCAGTACTTC.

In this sample, this clonotype turned up a few times. The chain couples TRBV5-1 to TRBJ2-7; 9 bases map to TRBD1. The V gene's germline CDR1 is SGHRS and CDR2 YFSETQ. This CDR3 has 14 amino acids. The trim removed 0 bases at V and 3 bases at J, leaving 1 base unmatched. CDR3: CASSLGDRDYEQYF. The CDR3 DNA reads TGCGCCAGCAGCTTGGGGGACAGGGACTACGAGCAGTACTTC.

V gene TRBV20-1 combines with J gene TRBJ2-7; 9 bases are a match to TRBD2. Germline CDR1 DFQATT, CDR2 SNEGSKA (reference sequence). The CDR3 totals 14 residues. The junction had 7 bases not matched to a gene; V was cut back by 2 bases and J by 5 bases. The CDR3 bases are TGCAGTGCTAGATCGGCTAGCGGGGTCCACGAGCAGTACTTC. Translation: CSARSASGVHEQYF.

In this sample, this clonotype turned up a few times. The chain uses TRBV9 and TRBJ2-7; D is ambiguous. This CDR3 contains 13 residues. V lost 0 bases and J lost 0, with 4 bases in between. In germline, CDR1 is SGDLS, CDR2 YYNGEE. The DNA for the CDR3 is TGTGCCAGCAGCGTAGAACCCTCCTACGAGCAGTACTTC. As protein: CASSVEPSYEQYF.

This clonotype has a handful of counts. The chain links TRBV20-1 to TRBJ2-1; 9 bases agree with TRBD2. V lost 6 bases and J lost 8; bases outside the gene matches: 17. The CDR3 contains 16 residues. Germline V lookup: CDR1 DFQATT, CDR2 SNEGSKA (reference sequence). This chain's CDR3 is CSAQRLAVGGVDEQFF. DNA of the CDR3: TGCAGTGCCCAACGACTAGCGGTGGGGGGTGTCGATGAGCAGTTCTTC.

The rearrangement joins TRBV18 to TRBJ2-7; D not certain. The CDR3 is 12 amino acids. Germline CDR1 and CDR2: KGHSH and LQKENI. Trimming took 4 bases from V and 4 from J, leaving 8 bases between them. The CDR3 spells CASSRLDYEQYF. Here the CDR3 DNA reads TGTGCCAGCTCACGATTGGATTACGAGCAGTACTTC.

A few counts support this clonotype. The chain combines TRBV7-9 with TRBJ2-7, with 8 bases lining up with TRBD2. V dropped 8 bases and J dropped 3; count of bases not matched to a gene: 12. The CDR3 sequence is 15 residues long. Germline CDR1 and CDR2: SEHNR and FQNEAQ (reference sequence). CDR3 residues: CASSDTGGLGYEQYF. The CDR3 nucleotides are TGTGCCAGCTCCGACACCGGGGGACTAGGCTACGAGCAGTACTTC.

This clonotype was counted only a few times. The V gene is TRBV6-2 or TRBV6-3, the J gene TRBJ2-7, with 10 bases matching TRBD1. CDR3 size: 15 residues. Germline CDR1 reads MNHEY; CDR2 reads SVGEGT. J gave up 6 bases and V 5 bases, and 10 bases lay outside the gene matches. CDR3: CASSIRDRGNGEQYF. In nucleotides, the CDR3 is TGTGCCAGCAGTATCCGGGACAGGGGAAATGGCGAGCAGTACTTC.